The 18 T cell receptor beta chains below all came from one sample that was sequenced in a study of beta chain features in type 1 diabetes. Expressed TCRB transcripts were sequenced, since all the RNA that had been isolated was reverse transcribed. Here immunoSEQ multiplex PCR was the method, and the copy in TCRdb shows in-frame clones only, minus some. The table shows 300,000 to 400,000 clones, with roughly 12% occurring only once. The sequenced sample was naive CD4+ T cells from blood. The receptors originated from a man aged 18 to 35 in good health.

This chain uses TRBV5-1 with TRBJ2-7; 7 nucleotides line up with TRBD1. The germline CDR1 and CDR2 sequences are SGHRS and YFSETQ. This CDR3 is 15 amino acids long. V lost 3 bases, J lost 2 bases, and 8 bases stayed unmatched. The CDR3 region is CASSWTGTATYEQYF. In DNA form, the CDR3 reads TGCGCCAGCAGCTGGACCGGGACAGCGACCTACGAGCAGTACTTC.

The rearrangement uses TRBV6-1 and TRBJ2-3, with D possibly matching TRBD1 (5 bases). The germline V and J ends were trimmed by 6 bases and 4 bases, with 8 bases remaining between them. Germline V gives CDR1 MNHNS, CDR2 SASEGT. The CDR3 runs 12 residues. CDR3 DNA: TGTGCCAGCAGCAGGGTGGCAGATACGCAGTATTTT. This codes for CASSRVADTQYF.

The rearrangement links TRBV29-1 to TRBJ1-2; 9 bases map to TRBD1. V was clipped by 6 bases and J by 2 bases; unmatched bases: 7. Per the germline V gene, CDR1 is SQVTM and CDR2 is ANQGSEA. There are 14 residues in the CDR3. The CDR3 coding sequence is TGCAGCGTCGAAACGGGACAGGGAAACTATGGCTACACCTTC. This codes for CSVETGQGNYGYTF.

The rearrangement links TRBV5-8 to TRBJ2-5, with a possible D match to TRBD2 (5 bases). Trimming took 4 bases from V and 4 from J, leaving 17 bases between them. CDR3 size: 15 residues. CDR1 is SGHTS and CDR2 is YDEGEE in the germline V gene. CDR3 in amino acids: CASSPLEGVLETQYF. CDR3 DNA sequence: TGTGCCAGCAGCCCTCTTGAGGGAGTCCTAGAGACCCAGTACTTC. Supplemented by reference TRBV5-8 and TRBJ2-5, the full variable domain reads EAGVTQSPTHLIKTRGQQATLRCSPISGHTSVYWYQQALGLGLQFLLWYDEGEERNRGNFPPRFSGRQFPNYSSELNVNALELEDSALYLCASSPLEGVLETQYFGPGTRLLVL.

This clone was seen a few times. This chain joins TRBV4-2 and TRBJ2-1, with 8 positions matching TRBD2. Losses at the gene ends were 3 bases for V and 4 bases for J; bases not matched to a gene: 8. CDR3 length: 16 residues. Per germline, CDR1 LGHNA and CDR2 YNFKEQ. The CDR3 reads CASSQELAGLYNEQFF. The DNA for the CDR3 is TGTGCCAGCAGCCAGGAGCTAGCGGGTTTGTACAATGAGCAGTTCTTC.

The chain recombines TRBV5-1 with TRBJ2-7; 7 nucleotides align to TRBD1. The CDR3 extends over 14 amino acids. The V gene end was trimmed by 3 bases and the J gene end by 0 bases; junction bases not matched to a gene: 3. Germline V CDR1 and CDR2: SGHRS, YFSETQ. The CDR3 DNA reads as TGCGCCAGCAGCTCACACAGGGGCTCCTACGAGCAGTACTTC. Translated: CASSSHRGSYEQYF.

The gene calls are TRBV20-1 and TRBJ2-3; maybe TRBD1 (6 bases). V dropped 4 bases and J dropped 5 bases, with 7 bases sitting between them. This CDR3 spans 11 amino acids. Germline CDR1 is DFQATT and CDR2 is SNEGSKA (reference sequence). The chain's CDR3 is CSATGVDTQYF. The DNA for the CDR3 is TGCAGTGCTACAGGGGTAGATACGCAGTATTTT.

The CDR3 nucleotides are TGTGCCAGCAGTTTATTACAGGGGCACCAAGAGACCCAGTACTTC. Protein: CASSLLQGHQETQYF. This chain joins TRBV27 and TRBJ2-5; 7 bases match TRBD1. The CDR3 length is 15 residues. V dropped 1 base and J dropped 0; count of bases not matched to a gene: 2. Germline CDR1 reads MNHEY; CDR2 reads SMNVEV (reference sequence).

This clone occurred a few times. V is TRBV7-2 and J is TRBJ1-1; 8 bases are shared with TRBD1. Germline V gene data show CDR1 as SGHTA and CDR2 as FQGNSA. The CDR3 is made up of 13 amino acids. V shed 5 bases and J 9 bases; nucleotides not matched to a gene: 8. CDR3 in DNA: TGTGCCAGCAGCCAGGGGACAGGCCGAAAAGCTTTCTTT. Amino acids: CASSQGTGRKAFF.

The CDR3: CSARGPETQYF. In nucleotides, the CDR3 is TGCAGTGCTAGGGGGCCGGAGACCCAGTACTTC. This chain joins TRBV20-1 and TRBJ2-5; weak D call: TRBD1 (5 bases). V was clipped by 3 bases and J by 5 bases, with 7 bases between them. This CDR3 is 11 amino acids long. Germline V gene data show CDR1 as DFQATT and CDR2 as SNEGSKA (reference sequence).

On this clone itself: The same CDR3 can be traced to other DNA sequences in this sample. The chain joins TRBV6-5 to TRBJ2-3, with TRBD1 matching 8 bases. Unmatched junction bases numbered 6, after V lost 4 bases and J lost 3 bases. CDR1 MNHEY and CDR2 SVGAGI come from the germline V gene. CDR3 size: 15 residues. In nucleotides, the CDR3 is TGTGCCAGCAGTTCCCCCGGACAGGGAACAGATACGCAGTATTTT. Its protein product is CASSSPGQGTDTQYF.

The chain uses TRBV9 and TRBJ2-7; 8 bases fit TRBD1. The germline V gene encodes CDR1 SGDLS and CDR2 YYNGEE. The CDR3 consists of 16 residues. Trimming removed 0 bases from V and 3 bases from J; junction bases left unmatched: 8. This CDR3 reads CASSVGQGTPIYEQYF. The CDR3, as DNA: TGTGCCAGCAGCGTAGGACAGGGGACCCCTATCTACGAGCAGTACTTC.

This clone came up a few times. The chain joins TRBV29-1 to TRBJ2-1, with 9 bases identical to TRBD1. The CDR3 covers 13 residues. CDR1 is SQVTM, CDR2 ANQGSEA, per germline. V dropped 8 bases and J dropped 7; count of bases not matched to a gene: 9. The CDR3 DNA sequence: TGCAGCTGGGGCCGGACAGGGGCAAATGAGCAGTTCTTC. It codes for CSWGRTGANEQFF.

The chain joins TRBV7-9 to TRBJ2-1, with D possibly TRBD2 on 5 matching bases. Trimming left V 1 base short and J 9 bases short, with 10 bases between. The CDR3 covers 13 residues. CDR1 is SEHNR, CDR2 FQNEAQ, per germline (reference sequence). The CDR3 region has the DNA TGTGCCAGCAGCTTAGACCGGGGAGCTGAGCAGTTCTTC. Encoded protein: CASSLDRGAEQFF.

This chain links TRBV7-2 with TRBJ1-5; 11 nucleotides align to TRBD1. This CDR3 comprises 15 residues. In germline, CDR1 is SGHTA, CDR2 FQGNSA. Trimming took 8 bases from V and 9 from J; bases not matched to a gene: 12. The CDR3 loop is CASGYRDRGNWPQHF. As DNA, the CDR3 is TGTGCCAGCGGTTACAGGGACAGGGGGAATTGGCCCCAGCATTTT.

The V gene is TRBV7-9, the J gene TRBJ1-1; a possible D gene is TRBD1 (5 bases). Germline CDR1 and CDR2: SEHNR and FQNEAQ (reference sequence). The CDR3 runs to 14 residues. V was trimmed by 2 bases and J by 2 bases, leaving 9 bases between them. The CDR3: CASSLNQGNTEAFF. The CDR3 nucleotides read TGTGCCAGCAGCTTAAATCAGGGTAACACTGAAGCTTTCTTT.

This clone was seen a few times. This rearrangement joins TRBV28 to TRBJ2-3; 9 bases align to TRBD1. Germline trimming cut 6 bases from V and 4 bases from J; bases unmatched to any gene: 11. CDR1 and CDR2 (germline): MDHEN, SYDVKM. There are 16 residues in the CDR3. CDR3 residues: CASRIGTGRFPDTQYF. The CDR3 DNA follows: TGTGCCAGCAGGATAGGGACAGGGAGATTCCCAGATACGCAGTATTTT. The entire variable domain, with the rest obtained from reference TRBV28 and TRBJ2-3, is as follows: DVKVTQSSRYLVKRTGEKVFLECVQDMDHENMFWYRQDPGLGLRLIYFSYDVKMKEKGDIPEGYSVSREKKERFSLILESASTNQTSMYLCASRIGTGRFPDTQYFGPGTRLTVL.

This chain links TRBV5-1 with TRBJ2-7, with 9 bases aligning to TRBD1. This CDR3 has 15 residues. CDR1 and CDR2 from the germline V gene are SGHRS and YFSETQ. J gave up 5 bases and V 5 bases, and 11 bases lay outside the gene matches. The CDR3 nucleotides read TGCGCCAGCAGTTTGTGGGACAGGGAATACGACGAGCAGTACTTC. Translation gives CASSLWDREYDEQYF.